The 2 T cell receptor beta chains in this list originate from one sample, sequenced in a study of CD8 T cells in Susac syndrome. Random hexamers were used to reverse transcribe an amount of roughly 0.5 to 1 ug RNA. A single record per CDR3 protein comes from TCRdb applying MiXCR to the immunoSEQ multiplex PCR reads. The data contain around 200,000 distinct CDR3 sequences, roughly 92% of them seen just once; the ten biggest clones take up around 0.13%. Sequencing used CD8+ T cells from PBMCs. The source of these receptors is a human donor with multiple sclerosis.

The chain links TRBV30 to TRBJ2-2; D gene unclear. This CDR3 is 13 amino acids long. Germline V gives CDR1 GTSNPN, CDR2 SVGIG (reference sequence). V lost 7 bases and J 6 bases, leaving 15 bases between the germline ends. CDR3 in amino acids: CASFPFRAGELFF. The CDR3 coding sequence is TGTGCCTCCTTTCCTTTCCGTGCCGGGGAGCTGTTTTTT. Together with reference TRBV30 and TRBJ2-2, the CDR3 gives the full variable domain: SQTIHQWPATLVQPVGSPLSLECTVEGTSNPNLYWYRQAAGRGLQLLFYSVGIGQISSEVPQNLSASRPQDRQFILSSKKLLLSDSGFYLCASFPFRAGELFFGEGSRLTVL.

The chain uses TRBV12-3 or TRBV12-4 and TRBJ2-7; no definite D call. The CDR3 runs 12 residues. Trimming stripped 8 bases from V and 0 bases from J, with 8 bases between. The CDR3 DNA sequence: TGTGCCAGCGGAGTAACCTCCTACGAGCAGTACTTC. Translation: CASGVTSYEQYF.